This is a list of T cell receptor beta chains from one sample in a study of blood T cell repertoires in COVID-19. Profiled with immunoSEQ multiplex PCR; TCRdb holds only in-frame clones, not every one. The repertoire holds over 110,000 clones, about 91% seen once, with 25% to 30% in the top ten. The sequenced sample consisted of peripheral blood. The receptors were gathered from a human donor in a cohort sampled during active COVID-19. CDR3s include the opening cysteine and the closing phenylalanine or tryptophan. D genes are given only for firm matches. Only part of the rows carry a size: once, few, many, or a class if the clone is expanded.

d_gene	v_gene	j_gene	abundance	CDR3aa	CDR3nt
TRBD1	TRBV30	TRBJ2-5	-	CAWSRTGGETQYF	TGTGCCTGGAGTAGGACAGGGGGAGAGACCCAGTACTTC
TRBD1	TRBV5-1	TRBJ1-1	-	CASSSGQGTEAFF	TGCGCCAGCAGCTCGGGACAGGGGACTGAAGCTTTCTTT
-	TRBV7-2	TRBJ1-2	-	CASSLAQNNYGYTF	TGTGCCAGCAGCTTAGCACAGAATAACTATGGCTACACCTTC
-	TRBV4-1	TRBJ2-7	-	CASSQAGQMSSYEQYF	TGCGCCAGCAGCCAAGCAGGACAGATGAGCTCCTACGAGCAGTACTTC
-	TRBV7-8	TRBJ1-5	-	CASSLTDQPQHF	TGTGCCAGCAGCCTCACGGATCAGCCCCAGCATTTT
-	TRBV7-6	TRBJ1-2	few	CASSLGAGYGYTF	TGTGCCAGCAGCTTAGGGGCAGGCTATGGCTACACCTTC
TRBD1	TRBV12-5	TRBJ2-2	-	CASGPWTGGTGELFF	TGTGCTAGTGGTCCCTGGACAGGGGGGACCGGGGAGCTGTTTTTT
TRBD2	TRBV7-2	TRBJ2-3	once	CASSSTRAGGTKVDTQYF	TGTGCCAGCAGCTCTACTAGGGCGGGGGGCACCAAGGTGGATACGCAGTATTTT
-	TRBV7-3	TRBJ2-1	many	CASSLASVNEQFF	TGTGCCAGCAGCTTAGCTAGCGTGAATGAGCAGTTCTTC
TRBD2	TRBV7-3	TRBJ2-1	-	CASSRLAGAHNEQFF	TGTGCCAGCAGCCGCCTAGCGGGGGCTCACAATGAGCAGTTCTTC
TRBD1	TRBV9	TRBJ2-5	-	CASSVQPRPGQGATQYF	TGTGCCAGCAGCGTACAACCGAGGCCGGGACAGGGGGCGACCCAGTACTTC
-	TRBV7-3	TRBJ1-6	-	CASSLSVANSPLHF	TGTGCCAGCAGCTTAAGTGTGGCAAATTCACCCCTCCACTTT
-	TRBV9	TRBJ1-3	-	CASSGWGGGLSGNTIYF	TGTGCCAGCAGCGGATGGGGAGGAGGTCTCTCTGGAAACACCATATATTTT
TRBD1	TRBV11-1	TRBJ2-3	-	CASSPTQGAYTQYF	TGTGCCAGCAGTCCTACCCAGGGGGCTTATACGCAGTATTTT
TRBD1	TRBV29-1	TRBJ2-2	-	CSHRGYHTGELFF	TGCAGCCACAGGGGTTATCACACCGGGGAGCTGTTTTTT
-	TRBV6-5	TRBJ1-1	-	CASNQGEAFF	TGTGCCAGCAATCAGGGTGAAGCTTTCTTT
TRBD1	TRBV10-3	TRBJ2-2	-	CAISDPGTANTGELFF	TGTGCCATCAGTGACCCCGGGACAGCGAACACCGGGGAGCTGTTTTTT
TRBD1	TRBV30	TRBJ2-7	-	CALVQGALYEQYF	TGTGCCCTCGTCCAGGGGGCTTTATACGAGCAGTACTTC
TRBD1	TRBV9	TRBJ2-7	-	CASSLGQGPPGTGDEQYF	TGTGCCAGCAGCCTTGGCCAGGGTCCCCCCGGGACAGGGGACGAGCAGTACTTC
TRBD1	TRBV10-3	TRBJ1-2	-	CAISARDRANYGYTF	TGTGCCATCAGTGCCCGGGACAGAGCTAACTATGGCTACACCTTC
TRBD2	TRBV7-8	TRBJ2-1	few	CASSLVRVAGETYNEQFF	TGTGCCAGCAGCTTAGTGAGGGTAGCGGGGGAGACCTACAATGAGCAGTTCTTC
TRBD1	TRBV7-9	TRBJ1-6	-	CASSSRQGGNSPLHF	TGTGCCAGCAGCTCCAGACAGGGCGGGAATTCACCCCTCCACTTT
-	TRBV2	TRBJ1-3	-	CASSEARSSGNTIYF	TGTGCCAGCAGTGAAGCCCGGTCCTCTGGAAACACCATATATTTT
TRBD2	TRBV7-3	TRBJ2-5	-	CASSRTGTSLETQYF	TGTGCCAGCAGCCGAACCGGGACTAGCTTAGAGACCCAGTACTTC
TRBD2	TRBV5-1	TRBJ2-5	once	CASSLGTSDKTQYF	TGCGCCAGCAGCCTGGGGACTAGCGATAAGACCCAGTACTTC
TRBD2	TRBV2	TRBJ2-3	-	CASVSGDADTQYF	TGTGCCAGCGTTAGCGGGGACGCAGATACGCAGTATTTT
-	TRBV3-1/TRBV3-2	TRBJ1-3	-	CASSQAGTGNTIYF	TGTGCCAGCAGCCAGGCCGGGACTGGAAACACCATATATTTT
TRBD1	TRBV4-1	TRBJ2-2	-	CASSPRERGPNTGELFF	TGCGCCAGCAGCCCCAGGGAGAGGGGGCCCAACACCGGGGAGCTGTTTTTT
TRBD2	TRBV12-3/TRBV12-4	TRBJ2-1	once	CASSLSGGASFF	TGTGCCAGCAGTTTAAGCGGGGGGGCCTCGTTCTTC
-	TRBV15	TRBJ2-3	-	CATSKFLDTQYF	TGTGCCACCAGTAAATTTCTGGATACGCAGTATTTT
-	TRBV7-9	TRBJ2-2	-	CASSEQGGGELFF	TGTGCCAGCAGCGAACAGGGTGGCGGGGAGCTGTTTTTT
-	TRBV21-1	TRBJ1-1	-	CASTTWTGEVMNTEAFF	TGTGCCAGTACCACCTGGACCGGGGAAGTCATGAACACTGAAGCTTTCTTT
TRBD1	TRBV13	TRBJ1-2	-	CASSSAGTGGYGYTF	TGTGCCAGCAGCTCCGCCGGGACAGGCGGTTATGGCTACACCTTC
-	TRBV5-4	TRBJ2-1	-	CASTMGAGAPYNEQFF	TGTGCCAGCACCATGGGTGCGGGGGCCCCCTACAATGAGCAGTTCTTC
TRBD2	TRBV18	TRBJ2-7	-	CASSPGGVHTYEQYF	TGTGCCAGCTCACCGGGGGGGGTTCACACCTACGAGCAGTACTTC
TRBD1	TRBV9	TRBJ2-6	-	CASSNRDRGLKRANVLTF	TGTGCCAGCAGCAACCGGGACAGGGGGCTTAAGAGGGCCAACGTCCTGACTTTC
-	TRBV30	TRBJ2-7	-	CAWTAGGEQYF	TGTGCCTGGACCGCCGGGGGCGAGCAGTACTTC
-	TRBV27	TRBJ1-2	-	CASQRGGVDGYTF	TGTGCCAGCCAGAGAGGGGGGGTGGACGGCTACACCTTC
-	TRBV7-9	TRBJ1-1	-	CASSDQGWNTEAFF	TGTGCCAGCAGCGATCAGGGTTGGAACACTGAAGCTTTCTTT
TRBD1	TRBV5-4	TRBJ2-3	-	CASSLATGTGGADTQYF	TGTGCCAGCAGCTTGGCAACCGGGACAGGGGGCGCAGATACGCAGTATTTT
TRBD2	TRBV4-1	TRBJ2-4	-	CASSQAGTSGNIQYF	TGCGCCAGCAGCCAAGCCGGGACTAGCGGAAACATTCAGTACTTC
TRBD2	TRBV7-9	TRBJ2-1	-	CASSPAGGPRDEQFF	TGTGCCAGCAGCCCAGCGGGGGGGCCCAGAGATGAGCAGTTCTTC
-	TRBV5-1	TRBJ2-6	-	CASSIGNPGANVLTF	TGCGCCAGCAGCATTGGCAACCCTGGGGCCAACGTCCTGACTTTC
-	TRBV7-9	TRBJ1-2	-	CASSLDRGGYTF	TGTGCCAGCAGCCTCGACCGGGGTGGCTACACCTTC
-	TRBV5-4	TRBJ2-7	-	CASSFPRSYEQYF	TGTGCCAGCAGTTTCCCGAGGTCCTACGAGCAGTACTTC
TRBD1	TRBV6-5	TRBJ2-2	-	CASSTGGAGTGELFF	TGTGCCAGCAGTACAGGGGGCGCGGGGACCGGGGAGCTGTTTTTT
TRBD1	TRBV27	TRBJ1-1	-	CASSISGQGVTEAFF	TGTGCCAGCAGTATCTCGGGGCAGGGGGTCACTGAAGCTTTCTTT
TRBD2	TRBV12-5	TRBJ2-1	-	CASGSGGYNEQFF	TGTGCTAGTGGTAGCGGGGGGTACAATGAGCAGTTCTTC
-	TRBV4-3	TRBJ1-2	-	CASSQEGGGSGYTF	TGCGCCAGCAGCCAAGAGGGAGGGGGGTCTGGCTACACCTTC
-	TRBV19	TRBJ2-1	-	CASSRGFNEQFF	TGTGCCAGTAGTCGAGGCTTCAATGAGCAGTTCTTC
TRBD1	TRBV5-8	TRBJ1-1	-	CASSLGTGNTEAFF	TGTGCCAGCAGCCTGGGGACAGGGAACACTGAAGCTTTCTTT
-	TRBV4-1	TRBJ1-5	once	CASSQFFRQYYSNQPQHF	TGCGCCAGCAGCCAATTTTTCCGACAGTACTATAGCAATCAGCCCCAGCATTTT
TRBD1	TRBV24-1	TRBJ1-2	-	CATSEGGVYGYTF	TGTGCCACCAGTGAAGGGGGCGTCTATGGCTACACCTTC
-	TRBV6-6	TRBJ1-1	-	CASLLGGRLGTEAFF	TGTGCCAGCCTCCTTGGCGGGCGCCTGGGAACTGAAGCTTTCTTT
-	TRBV5-1	TRBJ2-2	-	CASSLKGVTGELFF	TGCGCCAGCAGCTTGAAAGGGGTCACCGGGGAGCTGTTTTTT
TRBD2	TRBV2	TRBJ2-1	once	CASSSELAGGPSYNEQFF	TGTGCCAGCAGTAGTGAACTAGCGGGGGGGCCCTCCTACAATGAGCAGTTCTTC
-	TRBV4-1	TRBJ2-6	-	CASSLLSSGANVLTF	TGCGCCAGCAGCCTCTTATCCTCTGGGGCCAACGTCCTGACTTTC
-	TRBV18	TRBJ2-2	few	CASSPRQGRNTGELFF	TGTGCCAGCTCACCACGGCAGGGGCGGAACACCGGGGAGCTGTTTTTT